This T cell receptor beta chain was recorded in a study of shared clonotypes between healthy human individuals. Study overall: Researchers assigned three CD4 naive, three CD4 memory, two CD8 naive and one CD8 memory plate to each donor.

Profiled with immunoSEQ multiplex PCR; TCRdb holds only in-frame clones, not every one. The sample records 2.3 million or so clones, over 90% being singletons. Trimming stripped 2 bases from V and 0 bases from J, with 6 bases between. The CDR3 is 14 amino acids. Germline loops: CDR1 LNHNV, CDR2 YYDKDF (reference sequence). The origin of this receptor is a man aged 18 to 35 in good health. Some clones in this sample may be carry-over from other donors' samples. The chain combines TRBV15 with TRBJ2-3; D is unclear. Sequenced: naive CD4+ T cells from PBMCs. As for subset: CD45RA+ positively selected. The CDR3 DNA sequence: TGTGCCACCAGCAGACCCACTAGCACAGATACGCAGTATTTT. This codes for CATSRPTSTDTQYF.